This T cell receptor beta chain was identified in a study of blood T cell repertoires in COVID-19. Seattle enrolled patients during active infection and tracked them longitudinally. The germline V gene has CDR1 SGHRS and CDR2 YFSETQ. After removal of 0 bases from V and 7 bases from J, the junction contained 6 bases not matched to a gene. This CDR3 spans 15 amino acids. This clone showed up just once. Authors' analysis steps: Estimated nucleated cell counts came from reference gene primer amplification. Method: immunoSEQ multiplex PCR; TCRdb's copy keeps in-frame clones and lacks some. V and J calls and clone size are those listed in that table; D and trimming were worked out from the DNA. The sample lists about 300,000 clones; about 81% were seen once.

This receptor was identified in a human donor with COVID-19, enrolled during active disease. The donor label of this sample is uncertain. J is TRBJ1-4 and V is TRBV5-1; 7 nucleotides agree with TRBD1. Specimen: peripheral blood. The CDR3 DNA is TGCGCCAGCAGCTTGGAGGAGGGGGCAATTGAAAAACTGTTTTTT. Protein product: CASSLEEGAIEKLFF.